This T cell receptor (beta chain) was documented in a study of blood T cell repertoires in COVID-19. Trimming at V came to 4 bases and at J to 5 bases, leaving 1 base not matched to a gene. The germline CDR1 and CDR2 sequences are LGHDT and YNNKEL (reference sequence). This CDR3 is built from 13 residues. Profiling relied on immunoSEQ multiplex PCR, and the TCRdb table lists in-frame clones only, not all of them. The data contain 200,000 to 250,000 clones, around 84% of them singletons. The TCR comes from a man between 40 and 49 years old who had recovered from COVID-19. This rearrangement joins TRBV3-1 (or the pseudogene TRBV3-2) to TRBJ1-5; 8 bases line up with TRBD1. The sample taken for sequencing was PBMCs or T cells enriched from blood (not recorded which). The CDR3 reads CASSPDRDQPQHF. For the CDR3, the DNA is TGTGCCAGCAGCCCGGACAGGGATCAGCCCCAGCATTTT.